These 5 T cell receptor beta chains were all obtained from the same sample, sequenced in a study of technical replicates of blood from a few donors. Produced via immunoSEQ multiplex PCR; TCRdb's table is partial and in-frame only. The table lists some 70,000 clones, about nine tenths of them singletons. The source material was PBMCs. The receptors come from a human donor in good health. Some clones in this sample may be carry-over from other donors' samples.

This CDR3 is CSVAIIGTENEKLFF. The DNA of the CDR3 is TGCAGCGTTGCCATTATCGGGACAGAAAATGAAAAACTGTTTTTT. The J gene is TRBJ1-4, the V gene TRBV29-1, with 7 bases fitting TRBD1. V gave up 4 bases and J gave up 5 bases; unmatched junction bases: 10. The CDR3 loop spans 15 amino acids. Germline loops: CDR1 SQVTM, CDR2 ANQGSEA. Supplemented by reference TRBV29-1 and TRBJ1-4, the full variable domain reads SAVISQKPSRDICQRGTSLTIQCQVDSQVTMMFWYRQQPGQSLTLIATANQGSEATYESGFVIDKFPISRPNLTFSTLTVSNMSPEDSSIYLCSVAIIGTENEKLFFGSGTQLSVL.

The chain carries TRBV29-1 and TRBJ2-3; 10 bases match TRBD1. V was clipped by 5 bases and J by 5 bases; unmatched bases: 10. The germline CDR1 and CDR2 sequences are SQVTM and ANQGSEA. The CDR3 covers 15 residues. The CDR3 DNA reads as TGCAGCGTTTACGGGGACAGGGGTCGTGTAGATACGCAGTATTTT. Amino acids: CSVYGDRGRVDTQYF.

This clone was seen just once. The genes are TRBV4-1 and TRBJ2-3; no definite D call. V lost 1 base to trimming and J lost 0 bases, with 11 bases between them. Germline V CDR1 and CDR2: MGHRA, YSYEKL. The CDR3 is 16 residues long. In DNA form, the CDR3 reads TGCGCCAGCAGCCAAGTTCTCGCGGTTAGCACAGATACGCAGTATTTT. This codes for CASSQVLAVSTDTQYF.

The rearrangement joins TRBV7-6 to TRBJ2-5; a possible D gene is TRBD2 (6 bases). V gave up 0 bases and J gave up 5 bases, with 10 bases separating them. Per the germline V gene, CDR1 is SGHVS and CDR2 is FNYEAQ. This CDR3 spans 14 amino acids. The CDR3 DNA is TGTGCCAGCAGCTTAGCGGGGGGTGAGGAGACCCAGTACTTC. Its protein product is CASSLAGGEETQYF.

The CDR3 bases are TGCGCCAGCAGCTCAACCCGGACAGGGGGTGAGGCCGGGGAGCTGTTTTTT. It yields the protein CASSSTRTGGEAGELFF. The genes are TRBV5-1 and TRBJ2-2; 10 bases line up with TRBD1. The CDR3 has 17 amino acids. V lost 3 bases to trimming and J lost 6 bases; unmatched junction nucleotides: 11. Germline CDR1 SGHRS, CDR2 YFSETQ. The complete variable domain, with remaining parts taken from reference TRBV5-1 and TRBJ2-2, reads KAGVTQTPRYLIKTRGQQVTLSCSPISGHRSVSWYQQTPGQGLQFLFEYFSETQRNKGNFPGRFSGRQFSNSRSEMNVSTLELGDSALYLCASSSTRTGGEAGELFFGEGSRLTVL.